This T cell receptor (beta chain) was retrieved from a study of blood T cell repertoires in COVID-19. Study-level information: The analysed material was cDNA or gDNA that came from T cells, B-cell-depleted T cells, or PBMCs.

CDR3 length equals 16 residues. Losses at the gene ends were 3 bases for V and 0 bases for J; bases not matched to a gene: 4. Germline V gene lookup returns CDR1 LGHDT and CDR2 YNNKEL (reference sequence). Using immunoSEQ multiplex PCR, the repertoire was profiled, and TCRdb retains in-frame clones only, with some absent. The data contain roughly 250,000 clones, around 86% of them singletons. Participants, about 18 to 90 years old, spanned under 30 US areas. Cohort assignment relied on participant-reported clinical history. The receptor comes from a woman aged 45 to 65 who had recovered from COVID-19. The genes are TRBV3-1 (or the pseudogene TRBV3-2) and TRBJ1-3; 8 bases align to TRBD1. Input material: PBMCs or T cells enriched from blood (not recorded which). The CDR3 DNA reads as TGTGCCAGCAGCCAGATCACAGGGGGCTCTGGAAACACCATATATTTT. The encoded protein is CASSQITGGSGNTIYF.